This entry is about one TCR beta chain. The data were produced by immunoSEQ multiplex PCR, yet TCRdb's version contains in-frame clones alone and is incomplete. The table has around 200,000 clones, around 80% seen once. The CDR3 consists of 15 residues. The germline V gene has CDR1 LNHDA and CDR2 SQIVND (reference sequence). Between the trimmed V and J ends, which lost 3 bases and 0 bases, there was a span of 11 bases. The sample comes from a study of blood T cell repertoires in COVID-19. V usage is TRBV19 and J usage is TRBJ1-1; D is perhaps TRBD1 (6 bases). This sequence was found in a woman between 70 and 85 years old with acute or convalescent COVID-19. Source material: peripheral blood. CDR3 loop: CASSMAQGMNTEAFF. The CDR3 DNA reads TGTGCCAGTAGTATGGCCCAGGGGATGAACACTGAAGCTTTCTTT.